This TCR beta chain is drawn from a study of CD8+ T cells in alopecia areata (dated by TCRdb to 2016 to 2018). With regard to the full study: Treated patients were enrolled in an open-label pilot trial of oral tofacitinib at 5 to 10 mg twice daily for moderate-to-severe alopecia areata. Patients received tofacitinib for 6 to 18 months and were then followed off drug for 6 months to check for delayed response and recurrence. Disease severity in treated patients was measured with the SALT score, which quantifies the percentage of affected scalp surface area. The study used high-throughput TCRbeta sequencing to examine T cell clonal expansion in alopecia areata, in both the C3H/HeJ mouse model and human patients. Scalp tissue and sorted CD4+ and CD8+ peripheral blood T cells from patchy and totalis/universalis alopecia areata patients and from healthy controls were covered by human TCRbeta sequencing. Biopsies were taken from tofacitinib-treated patients at baseline and again at 4 and 24 weeks into treatment, and several of those patients also had a later scalp biopsy. Scalp clonality was compared across normal scalp (n=4), patchy alopecia areata scalp (n=8), and alopecia totalis/universalis scalp (n=8). The RNA source kit depended on sample type: the PAXgene miRNA kit for fixed scalp, the miRNeasy kit for PBMCs, and the RNeasy kit for mouse skin. TCRbeta CDR3 regions were amplified by immunoSEQ multiplex PCR using 35 Vbeta forward and 13 Jbeta reverse primers.

The sample's time point, from its label and the paper: four to five weeks on oral tofacitinib. Interpreted using the paper, the treatment or condition label stands for: oral pan-JAK inhibitor, 5-10 mg twice daily. Peripheral blood and lesional scalp punch biopsies were obtained from patients with alopecia areata. PBMCs were isolated by density centrifugation and stained for CD3, CD4 and CD8, after which CD4+ and CD8+ T cells were sorted on a FACSAria. About this clone: Its antigen remains undetermined. Base qualities are not at hand, and no much larger clone is one base apart.

Results the study describes overall, beyond this receptor: Higher clonality and more expanded CD8+ clones were observed in lesional scalp than in normal scalp, particularly in alopecia totalis/universalis, a finding suggestive of antigenic drive. Compared with mice, TCR sequences shared between patients were less clear, possibly partly because of HLA diversity across the patient population. Scalp clonality and the number of expanded CD8+ clones among the top 100 scalp clones were significantly decreased by tofacitinib. Unlike mouse skin, which is dominated by gammadelta T cells, normal human skin has resident alphabeta T cells that are also sequenced, and this complicates analysis of the scalp TCR repertoire. Many expanded lesional clones persisted in scalp and blood during tofacitinib treatment, which may partly explain relapse after stopping treatment. The treated cohort was small, with a single nonresponder, so links between baseline CD8+ expansion and response need larger studies.

The V and J ends are trimmed by 4 bases and 8 bases, leaving 20 bases between them. CDR1 and CDR2 (MNHEY, SVGAGI) derive from the germline V gene. The cysteine opens and the phenylalanine closes a CDR3 of 16 amino acids. The sequence is cut down to CDR3 DNA, 48 bases in frame from base 1. Libraries were made using the immunoSEQ multiplex PCR assay. For TCR sequencing, RNA was extracted from every sample and reverse transcribed into cDNA to serve as template. First-strand cDNA was synthesized using SuperScript III with a 2:1 mix of oligo-dT and random hexamers. Amplification bias was assessed with a synthetic immune receptor repertoire, and residual bias was removed computationally. From the authors' description of their analysis: Raw reads were preprocessed for error removal, and CDR3 was defined according to IMGT conventions as running from the conserved cysteine to phenylalanine. Clonality was computed as 1 minus the Shannon entropy, with the entropy normalized by log2 of the number of productive unique TCRs. Whether each scalp clone was CD4 or CD8 was inferred by checking scalp TCRbeta sequences against the CD4 and CD8 repertoires from sorted blood. TCRdb obtained this table from immuneACCESS and retained in-frame rearrangements with V and J assigned. These tables miss some clones; where compared with another copy, unresolved V genes account for less than half of the shortfall, and the remainder is unexplained. V and J calls and clone size are those listed in that table; D and trimming were worked out from the DNA. For this sample the table gives some 200,000 clones, of which approximately 57% were detected only once. The ten largest clones represent 1.6% of the sample.

The starting material was CD4+ T cells sorted from blood, obtained at week 4, from a patient treated with tofacitinib. The receptor comes from a human donor with alopecia areata. Recombination connected TRBV6-5 to TRBJ2-2; the D element might be TRBD1 or TRBD2, as each aligns at 5 bases. The CDR3 in this case is CASSLSLGVNHGELFF. Read as DNA, the sequence is TGTGCCAGCAGTTTATCCCTGGGGGTCAACCATGGGGAGCTGTTTTTT.